The next 20 T cell receptor beta chains were all read from a single sample in a study of shared T cell receptors in the human thymus. TCRdb's table, derived via immunoSEQ multiplex PCR, lists solely in-frame clones and lacks some. The table records over 650,000 clones, 70% to 90% of them present only once. Separately, the same data were catalogued under a study of human thymus T cells.

Sample: thymocytes. Every receptor here comes from a boy under two years old with a congenital heart defect.

The CDR3 spells CASSLRLAGGRTDNEQFF. Written as DNA, the CDR3 is TGTGCCAGCAGTTTACGCCTAGCGGGAGGCAGGACCGACAATGAGCAGTTCTTC. J is TRBJ2-1 and V is TRBV27; 11 bases align to TRBD2. The CDR3 covers 18 residues. CDR1 and CDR2 from the germline V gene are MNHEY and SMNVEV (reference sequence). Trimming at V came to 2 bases and at J to 5 bases, leaving 11 bases not matched to a gene.

The chain employs TRBV9 and TRBJ2-2, with D maybe TRBD2 (7 bases). CDR3 length: 18 residues. The germline V gene has CDR1 SGDLS and CDR2 YYNGEE. V lost 0 bases and J lost 1, with 16 bases in between. The CDR3 DNA sequence: TGTGCCAGCAGCGTAGATCGGGGGGCGACGGAGAACACCGGGGAGCTGTTTTTT. Encoded protein: CASSVDRGATENTGELFF.

The chain has TRBV5-4 and TRBJ2-3; 12 bases agree with TRBD2. The germline gives CDR1 SGHNT, CDR2 YYREEE (reference sequence). The CDR3 spans 19 residues. J was trimmed by 1 base and V by 3 bases; bases with no gene match: 12. The chain's CDR3 is CASSWETSGSPRRTDTQYF. The CDR3 DNA reads TGTGCCAGCAGCTGGGAGACTAGCGGGAGCCCTCGACGCACAGATACGCAGTATTTT.

This clone showed up just a few times. This chain links TRBV4-1 with TRBJ2-5; TRBD2 might be the D (7 bases). Trimming pared 0 bases from V and 4 bases from J, leaving 9 bases between. The CDR3 consists of 14 residues. Germline-derived CDR1 and CDR2 are MGHRA and YSYEKL. The CDR3 region is CASSQDRGGETQYF. As DNA, the CDR3 is TGCGCCAGCAGCCAAGATAGGGGGGGAGAGACCCAGTACTTC.

The chain employs TRBV9 and TRBJ2-7; 8 bases match TRBD1. This CDR3 comprises 15 residues. Germline lookup yields CDR1 SGDLS and CDR2 YYNGEE. The ends lost 4 bases at V and 0 bases at J; junction bases unmatched: 6. CDR3 in amino acids: CASSFRTGSSYEQYF. Here the CDR3 DNA reads TGTGCCAGCAGCTTCCGGACAGGGAGCTCCTACGAGCAGTACTTC. The entire variable domain, with the rest obtained from reference TRBV9 and TRBJ2-7, is as follows: DSGVTQTPKHLITATGQRVTLRCSPRSGDLSVYWYQQSLDQGLQFLIQYYNGEERAKGNILERFSAQQFPDLHSELNLSSLELGDSALYFCASSFRTGSSYEQYFGPGTRLTVT.

The chain employs TRBV27 and TRBJ1-1; TRBD1 aligns across 8 bases. The germline V gene has CDR1 MNHEY and CDR2 SMNVEV (reference sequence). This CDR3 comprises 14 residues. V lost 6 bases and J lost 0; bases outside the gene matches: 3. CDR3 loop: CASRDRDLNTEAFF. In DNA, the CDR3 is TGTGCCAGCAGGGACAGGGACTTGAACACTGAAGCTTTCTTT.

This chain joins TRBV12-5 and TRBJ2-7; TRBD1 aligns across 7 bases. The CDR3 runs to 12 residues. The germline V gene has CDR1 LGHNT and CDR2 FRNRAP. The V segment lost 6 bases and the J segment 3 bases; nucleotides outside the gene matches: 2. In DNA, the CDR3 is TGTGCTAGTGGCTCAGGGGGCTACGAGCAGTACTTC. This sequence encodes CASGSGGYEQYF.

This chain links TRBV19 with TRBJ2-5; the match to TRBD2 covers 12 bases. The CDR3 spans 18 residues. Per germline, CDR1 LNHDA and CDR2 SQIVND (reference sequence). With V trimmed by 3 bases and J by 5 bases, 13 bases remained unmatched. CDR3 in DNA: TGTGCCAGTAGTATCTCGGCTAGCGGGAGGGGGCCAGAGGAGACCCAGTACTTC. Amino acids: CASSISASGRGPEETQYF.

The chain employs TRBV30 and TRBJ2-7; D possibly corresponds to TRBD1 (6 bases). Germline V gives CDR1 GTSNPN, CDR2 SVGIG (reference sequence). V was trimmed by 5 bases and J by 1 base, leaving 18 bases between them. The CDR3 covers 15 residues. CDR3 nucleotides: TGTGCCTGGGCTCCCCTGGACAGAGCATCCTACGAGCAGTACTTC. It is translated as CAWAPLDRASYEQYF.

The chain is built from TRBV28 and TRBJ1-1, with TRBD1 matching 7 bases. The V gene end was trimmed by 5 bases and the J gene end by 3 bases; junction bases not matched to a gene: 6. The CDR3 has 14 amino acids. Germline V lookup: CDR1 MDHEN, CDR2 SYDVKM. The CDR3 sequence: CASSTTGMDTEAFF. The CDR3 DNA follows: TGTGCCAGCAGTACGACAGGGATGGACACTGAAGCTTTCTTT.

For the CDR3, the DNA is TGTGCCAGCACCCGAGCTCTCGGGACTAGCTCCTACAATGAGCAGTTCTTC. Protein sequence: CASTRALGTSSYNEQFF. J is TRBJ2-1 and V is TRBV28; 8 nucleotides align to TRBD2. V trimming: 7 bases; J trimming: 0 bases; junction bases outside the gene matches: 11. Germline V gene lookup returns CDR1 MDHEN and CDR2 SYDVKM. This CDR3 has 17 residues.

The rearrangement joins TRBV28 to TRBJ2-7, with 11 bases fitting TRBD1. In germline, CDR1 is MDHEN, CDR2 SYDVKM. This CDR3 comprises 13 residues. Trimming cost V 6 bases and J 5 bases; bases outside gene matches: 3. The CDR3 protein is CASRRTGGDEQYF. The DNA of the CDR3 is TGTGCCAGCAGGCGGACAGGGGGCGACGAGCAGTACTTC.

The chain carries TRBV7-8 and TRBJ1-4; D is perhaps TRBD1 (6 bases). This CDR3 is built from 13 residues. Germline assignment: CDR1 SGHVS and CDR2 FQNEAQ. The V end was cut by 3 bases, the J end by 7 bases, with 9 bases between. Here the CDR3 DNA reads TGTGCCAGCAGCTTGTTGGGGGCTGAAAAACTGTTTTTT. Protein product: CASSLLGAEKLFF.

The CDR3 nucleotides are TGCGCCAGCAGCCAAGTCCTAGCGGGGGGGCTTCAGGGAGAGACCCAGTACTTC. This sequence encodes CASSQVLAGGLQGETQYF. This sequence joins TRBV4-3 and TRBJ2-5, with 12 bases matching TRBD2. The CDR3 extends over 18 amino acids. Germline values: CDR1 LGHNA, CDR2 YSLEER. J lost 4 bases, V lost 1 base, and 10 bases had no gene match.

This chain connects TRBV29-1 to TRBJ2-1; 7 bases line up with TRBD1. This CDR3 region has 14 residues. J lost 0 bases, V lost 6 bases, and 5 bases had no gene match. The germline V gene encodes CDR1 SQVTM and CDR2 ANQGSEA. CDR3 sequence: CSVPTGPSYNEQFF. In DNA, the CDR3 is TGCAGCGTACCGACAGGGCCCTCCTACAATGAGCAGTTCTTC.

V gene TRBV5-4 combines with J gene TRBJ2-1; 7 bases are shared with TRBD1. The V gene's germline CDR1 is SGHNT and CDR2 YYREEE (reference sequence). This CDR3 has 15 amino acids. The ends lost 4 bases at V and 3 bases at J; junction bases unmatched: 7. The chain's CDR3 is CASSPGQRDYNEQFF. CDR3 coding DNA: TGTGCCAGCAGCCCGGGACAGCGAGACTACAATGAGCAGTTCTTC.

This clone was detected once. The chain employs TRBV30 and TRBJ2-5; D is unclear. The end of the DNA is better explained by TRBJ2-7, so the J call may be wrong. There are 14 residues in the CDR3. Germline loops: CDR1 GTSNPN, CDR2 SVGIG (reference sequence). The CDR3 DNA reads as TGTGCCTGGAGTGTACGAAGCGAGACCTACGAGCAGTACTTC. Amino acid sequence: CAWSVRSETYEQYF.

This clone has just one count. The chain uses TRBV28 and TRBJ1-5, with TRBD1 matching over 7 bases. V shed 5 bases, J shed 5 bases, and the junction held 15 bases outside the gene matches. The CDR3 is 17 residues long. CDR1 is MDHEN, CDR2 SYDVKM, per germline. The CDR3 sequence: CASSPFRQGESDQPQHF. The CDR3 coding sequence is TGTGCCAGCAGTCCATTCCGACAGGGTGAATCTGATCAGCCCCAGCATTTT.

A few counts support this clone. The gene calls are TRBV30 and TRBJ2-1; 9 positions agree with TRBD2. The CDR3 is made up of 14 amino acids. Germline lookup yields CDR1 GTSNPN and CDR2 SVGIG (reference sequence). J gave up 5 bases and V 4 bases, and 6 bases lay outside the gene matches. CDR3 coding DNA: TGTGCCTGGACAAAGCGGGAGGACAACAATGAGCAGTTCTTC. It yields the protein CAWTKREDNNEQFF.

The chain employs TRBV28 and TRBJ1-1; 7 bases line up with TRBD1. V shed 4 bases, J shed 0 bases, and the junction held 8 bases outside the gene matches. The CDR3 consists of 16 residues. Germline lookup yields CDR1 MDHEN and CDR2 SYDVKM. The CDR3 spells CASSWEDRNMNTEAFF. The CDR3, as DNA: TGTGCCAGCAGTTGGGAGGACAGGAACATGAACACTGAAGCTTTCTTT.